The sequence of this T cell receptor (beta chain) was determined in a study of cytomegalovirus exposure and HLA in healthy donors. The study ran its PCR with 60 Vbeta and 13 Jbeta primers. Libraries were prepared by immunoSEQ multiplex PCR; TCRdb keeps only in-frame clonotypes and omits some of them. The sample has about 92,000 clones, over 55% seen once. CDR1 is MDHEN, CDR2 SYDVKM, per germline. CDR3 length equals 17 residues. V was pared by 2 bases and J by 4 bases, with 5 bases of the junction left unmatched. V is TRBV28 and J is TRBJ2-5; 15 bases line up with TRBD2. The sequence was collected from a woman younger than 30 in good health and CMV-seropositive. Sequences were obtained from PBMCs. The CDR3 loop is CASSLGLAGGPRETQYF. The CDR3 DNA sequence: TGTGCCAGCAGTTTAGGACTAGCGGGAGGGCCCAGAGAGACCCAGTACTTC.